These 2 T cell receptor beta chains share one sample of origin, sequenced in a study of T cell responses to AZD1222 COVID-19 vaccine (dated by TCRdb to the early 2020s). Explained via the paper, the time point label denotes: about 28 days (+/-7) after the second vaccine dose. Library preparation employed the immunoSEQ multiplex PCR assay. This is the immuneACCESS table as TCRdb keeps it, with only in-frame sequences that have V and J called. A part of the clones is gone; compared with another copy, unresolved V genes explain less than half, and the rest is unexplained. The sample profile shows roughly 150,000 clones; 90% of them were found once. The ten largest clones take up approximately 1.6% of the sample. This material consisted of peripheral blood, taken 28 days after the second AZD1222 dose. The source is an adult who received the AZD1222 COVID-19 vaccine.

This sequence joins TRBV9 and TRBJ1-2; maybe TRBD1 (5 bases). The germline CDR1 and CDR2 sequences are SGDLS and YYNGEE. V was cut by 0 bases and J by 6 bases, with 12 bases left in between. The CDR3 totals 14 residues. The CDR3 sequence: CASSVANRLDGYTF. CDR3 sequence (DNA): TGTGCCAGCAGCGTAGCTAACAGGTTGGATGGCTACACCTTC.

The chain joins TRBV18 to TRBJ1-3; D is unresolved. This CDR3 is 15 amino acids long. The V gene's germline CDR1 is KGHSH and CDR2 LQKENI. Deletions cut 4 bases from V and 2 bases from J, with 12 bases between. CDR3 DNA: TGTGCCAGCTCACGAGTCCCCGGGACTGGAAACACCATATATTTT. Its protein is CASSRVPGTGNTIYF.